The 24 T cell receptor beta chains below all came from one sample that was sequenced in a study of control samples from healthy donors and cancer patients. Libraries were prepared by immunoSEQ multiplex PCR; TCRdb keeps only in-frame clonotypes and omits some of them. Here the sample spans over 25,000 clones, 87% being singletons. The sample consisted of formalin-fixed, paraffin-embedded tissue. The origin of the receptors is a female donor with melanoma.

In its sample, this clone was seen a few times. This chain connects TRBV18 to TRBJ2-3; maybe TRBD2 (5 bases). Trimming removed 0 bases from V and 6 bases from J, with 13 bases in between. The CDR3 has 15 amino acids. CDR1 and CDR2 (germline): KGHSH, LQKENI. The DNA for the CDR3 is TGTGCCAGCTCACCACCGCAGAGCCCGGGGGATACGCAGTATTTT. Protein: CASSPPQSPGDTQYF.

This chain connects TRBV5-4 to TRBJ2-1, with 8 bases matching TRBD2. The CDR3 has 13 amino acids. V shed 10 bases and J 2 bases; nucleotides not matched to a gene: 5. Per germline, CDR1 SGHNT and CDR2 YYREEE (reference sequence). CDR3 region: CAVAGLTYNEQFF. In DNA, the CDR3 is TGTGCCGTAGCGGGACTGACCTACAATGAGCAGTTCTTC.

This chain connects TRBV6-5 to TRBJ2-7, with TRBD1 matching 7 bases. Germline-derived CDR1 and CDR2 are MNHEY and SVGAGI. CDR3 length: 13 amino acids. V shed 2 bases, J shed 4 bases, and the junction held 2 bases outside the gene matches. CDR3 DNA sequence: TGTGCCAGCAGTTACGACAGGGAGTACGAGCAGTACTTC. The encoded protein is CASSYDREYEQYF.

The chain carries TRBV5-1 and TRBJ2-1; 7 nucleotides match TRBD2. The germline V gene has CDR1 SGHRS and CDR2 YFSETQ. V lost 4 bases to trimming and J lost 4 bases; unmatched junction nucleotides: 14. The length of the CDR3 is 17 residues. The CDR3 here is CASSLGMSLADYNEQFF. DNA for the CDR3: TGCGCCAGCAGCCTTGGAATGTCTCTAGCGGATTACAATGAGCAGTTCTTC.

The CDR3 DNA follows: TGTGCCAGCAGCGTAGCTTTGGGCCCAGTCGGGACTGAAGCTTTCTTT. It encodes CASSVALGPVGTEAFF. The chain combines TRBV9 with TRBJ1-1; unclear D gene. This CDR3 has 16 amino acids. The germline V gene has CDR1 SGDLS and CDR2 YYNGEE. The V and J ends lost 0 bases and 5 bases respectively, with 17 bases between them.

J is TRBJ2-7 and V is TRBV7-2; the D is unclear. Trimming removed 1 base from V and 6 bases from J, with 7 bases in between. The CDR3 extends over 12 amino acids. The V gene's germline CDR1 is SGHTA and CDR2 FQGNSA. CDR3 coding DNA: TGTGCCAGCAGCTTAGAAGCCCGCGAGCAGTACTTC. Translated, it gives CASSLEAREQYF.

The rearrangement uses TRBV9 and TRBJ2-7; 11 bases agree with TRBD1. Germline trimming cut 4 bases from V and 5 bases from J; bases unmatched to any gene: 5. In germline, CDR1 is SGDLS, CDR2 YYNGEE. This CDR3 is built from 14 residues. DNA for the CDR3: TGTGCCAGCAGCTTCGGACAGGGGGCGAACGAGCAGTACTTC. Protein product: CASSFGQGANEQYF.

V usage is TRBV6-6 and J usage is TRBJ1-1; D possibly corresponds to TRBD1 (5 bases). Germline V gene sequence: CDR1 MNHNY, CDR2 SVGAGI (reference sequence). CDR3 size: 16 residues. V was shortened by 2 bases and J by 0 bases, with 13 bases between the two germline ends. The CDR3 DNA reads as TGTGCCAGCAGTTACGGACAAACCTACATGAACACTGAAGCTTTCTTT. Its translation: CASSYGQTYMNTEAFF.

The chain has TRBV27 and TRBJ2-2; possible D gene TRBD1, 7 bases. CDR1 is MNHEY, CDR2 SMNVEV, per germline (reference sequence). CDR3 size: 14 residues. The V end was cut by 5 bases, the J end by 4 bases, with 11 bases between. CDR3 coding DNA: TGTGCCAGCAGTCGACAGGGAGGCACCGGGGAGCTGTTTTTT. This translates into CASSRQGGTGELFF.

The chain is built from TRBV7-8 and TRBJ2-7, with 14 bases lining up with TRBD2. The CDR3 runs to 16 residues. Germline V gene data show CDR1 as SGHVS and CDR2 as FQNEAQ. The V and J ends lost 4 bases and 2 bases, in that order; junction bases with no gene match: 4. The CDR3 sequence is CASSSRLAGGPYEQYF. The CDR3 DNA sequence: TGTGCCAGCAGCTCCAGACTAGCGGGAGGGCCCTACGAGCAGTACTTC.

As concerns this clone: One end of the junction varies from germline; a read error may be responsible. The gene calls are TRBV18 and TRBJ2-7, with D tentatively TRBD1 or TRBD2 (6 bases each). CDR1 is KGHSH, CDR2 LQKENI, per germline. This CDR3 spans 14 amino acids. The CDR3 sequence is CASLPAGGGYEQYF. In DNA form, the CDR3 reads TGTGCCAGCTTACCAGCCGGGGGCGGCTACGAGCAGTACTTC.

Points on this clone: Other nucleotide sequences from this sample produce the same CDR3. The chain combines TRBV6-2 or TRBV6-3 with TRBJ1-1; no reliable D call. Germline-derived CDR1 and CDR2 are MNHEY and SVGEGT. With 2 bases removed from V and 2 bases from J, the gap between germline ends came to 9 bases. This CDR3 comprises 14 residues. The CDR3 coding sequence is TGTGCCAGCAGTTACCCTTGGAGTAACACTGAAGCTTTCTTT. This codes for CASSYPWSNTEAFF.

This chain connects TRBV10-2 to TRBJ1-2, with D unclear. The V end was cut by 7 bases, the J end by 5 bases, with 17 bases between. The CDR3 contains 14 residues. Germline V CDR1 and CDR2: WSHSY, SAAADI. CDR3 sequence reads: CASTPPGRTYGYTF. CDR3 bases: TGCGCCAGCACCCCCCCGGGGAGGACTTATGGCTACACCTTC.

In DNA, the CDR3 is TGTGCCAGCAGAGCAGGTGCCGGGGAGCTGTTTTTT. It translates to CASRAGAGELFF. The rearrangement uses TRBV6-6 and TRBJ2-2, with unresolved D. Germline CDR1 reads MNHNY; CDR2 reads SVGAGI (reference sequence). Trimming stripped 6 bases from V and 6 bases from J, with 8 bases between. CDR3 length equals 12 residues.

V is TRBV6-5 and J is TRBJ2-2; D remains unclear. The CDR3 is 13 residues long. CDR1 MNHEY and CDR2 SVGAGI come from the germline V gene. Trimming left V 0 bases short and J 5 bases short, with 4 bases between. The DNA for the CDR3 is TGTGCCAGCAGTTACTCCCCTACCGGGGAGCTGTTTTTT. Its translation is CASSYSPTGELFF.

V gene TRBV5-1 combines with J gene TRBJ2-5, with D possibly matching TRBD1 (5 bases). This CDR3 is built from 17 residues. Germline-derived CDR1 and CDR2 are SGHRS and YFSETQ. V lost 4 bases to trimming and J lost 4 bases, with 23 bases between them. This chain's CDR3 is CASSRQRGTHMGETQYF. The CDR3 DNA is TGCGCCAGCAGCCGGCAAAGGGGAACTCACATGGGAGAGACCCAGTACTTC.

Only one count was recorded for this clone. V usage is TRBV5-6 and J usage is TRBJ2-7, with 12 bases aligning to TRBD2. Trimming at V came to 6 bases and at J to 2 bases, leaving 3 bases not matched to a gene. CDR3 length: 14 amino acids. Germline V CDR1 and CDR2: SGHDT, YYEEEE. The CDR3 region has the DNA TGTGCCAGCACACTAGCGGGAGGAGCCTACGAGCAGTACTTC. Its translation is CASTLAGGAYEQYF.

This chain joins TRBV6-2 or TRBV6-3 and TRBJ2-3; D possibly corresponds to TRBD2 (5 bases). The germline V gene has CDR1 MNHEY and CDR2 SVGEGT. This CDR3 has 15 residues. The V end lost 5 bases, the J end lost 0 bases, and 12 bases lay between the germline ends. The CDR3 DNA reads TGTGCCAGCAGTACTCGGGGTGCAAGCACAGATACGCAGTATTTT. It is translated as CASSTRGASTDTQYF.

In nucleotides, the CDR3 is TGCAGCGTTGAAAGGGGCCCAGATACGCAGTATTTT. Its translation is CSVERGPDTQYF. This sequence joins TRBV29-1 and TRBJ2-3, with D maybe TRBD1 (5 bases). The CDR3 has 12 residues. CDR1 and CDR2 from the germline V gene are SQVTM and ANQGSEA. The ends were cut back, 2 bases at V and 4 bases at J, with 7 bases in the middle.

The count of this clone is one. The chain joins TRBV28 to TRBJ1-1, with TRBD1 identical over 9 bases. The CDR3 length is 16 residues. Germline V CDR1 and CDR2: MDHEN, SYDVKM. V trimming: 6 bases; J trimming: 3 bases; junction bases outside the gene matches: 11. Written as DNA, the CDR3 is TGTGCCAGCAGGCCTACGCTGGACAGGGGTTACACTGAAGCTTTCTTT. It translates to CASRPTLDRGYTEAFF.

This clone was recorded once. The rearrangement uses TRBV30 and TRBJ2-1; 10 positions match TRBD2. V lost 0 bases to trimming and J lost 6 bases; unmatched junction nucleotides: 5. This CDR3 is 15 amino acids long. Looked up from germline, CDR1 is GTSNPN and CDR2 is SVGIG (reference sequence). CDR3 in amino acids: CAWSVMGLAFNEQFF. The DNA for the CDR3 is TGTGCCTGGAGTGTGATGGGACTAGCGTTCAATGAGCAGTTCTTC.

V usage is TRBV3-1 (or the pseudogene TRBV3-2) and J usage is TRBJ1-2; 8 positions match TRBD1. V was pared by 3 bases and J by 8 bases, with 11 bases of the junction left unmatched. Germline V gene lookup returns CDR1 LGHDT and CDR2 YNNKEL (reference sequence). The CDR3 length is 15 residues. The DNA of the CDR3 is TGTGCCAGCAGCCAGGGAAGTACAGGGGGTAGAGGCTACACCTTC. Its translation is CASSQGSTGGRGYTF.

This CDR3 is CASSGPSGAEAFF. CDR3 nucleotide sequence: TGCGCCAGCAGCGGTCCTTCGGGTGCTGAAGCTTTCTTT. The chain combines TRBV5-1 with TRBJ1-1, with D unclear. V was shortened by 4 bases and J by 6 bases, with 13 bases between the two germline ends. CDR3 length: 13 residues. Germline assignment: CDR1 SGHRS and CDR2 YFSETQ.

The chain carries TRBV2 and TRBJ1-2; 12 nucleotides match TRBD1. The CDR3 is 15 residues long. CDR1 is SNHLY and CDR2 is FYNNEI in the germline V gene. V dropped 3 bases and J dropped 7; count of bases not matched to a gene: 6. The CDR3 loop is CASSDQGTGGFGYTF. CDR3 DNA sequence: TGTGCCAGCAGTGACCAGGGGACAGGGGGCTTTGGCTACACCTTC.